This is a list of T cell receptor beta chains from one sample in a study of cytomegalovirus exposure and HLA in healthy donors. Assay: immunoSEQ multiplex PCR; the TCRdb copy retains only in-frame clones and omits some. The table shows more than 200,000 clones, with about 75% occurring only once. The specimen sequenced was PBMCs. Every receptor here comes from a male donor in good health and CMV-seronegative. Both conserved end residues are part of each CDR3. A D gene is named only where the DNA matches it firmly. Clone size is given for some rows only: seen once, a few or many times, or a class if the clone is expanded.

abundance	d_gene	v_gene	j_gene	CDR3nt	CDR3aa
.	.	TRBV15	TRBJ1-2	TGTGCCACCAGCAGTCGGGGAAACTATGGCTACACCTTC	CATSSRGNYGYTF
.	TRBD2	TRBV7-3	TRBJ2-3	TGTGCCAGCAGCATACTGGGGACTAGCGGGAACACAGATACGCAGTATTTT	CASSILGTSGNTDTQYF
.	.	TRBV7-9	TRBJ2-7	TGTGCCAGCAGCATCCGGGACTCCCTAAGCTCCTACGAGCAGTACTTC	CASSIRDSLSSYEQYF
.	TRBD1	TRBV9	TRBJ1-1	TGTGCCAGCAGCGTATCGGGACAGCCACCTGAAGCTTTCTTT	CASSVSGQPPEAFF
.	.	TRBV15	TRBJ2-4	TGTGCCACCAGCAGAGATCAGGGGCTAAACATTCAGTACTTC	CATSRDQGLNIQYF
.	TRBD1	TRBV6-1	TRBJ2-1	TGTGCCAGCAGTGGCCGGGACAGTGGACACAATGAGCAGTTCTTC	CASSGRDSGHNEQFF
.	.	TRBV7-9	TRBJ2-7	TGTGCCAGCAGCTTAGGGGGGGGCAGGACCTACGAGCAGTACTTC	CASSLGGGRTYEQYF
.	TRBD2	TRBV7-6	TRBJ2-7	TGTGCCAGCAGCATCGGGGGGGCCTACGAGCAGTACTTC	CASSIGGAYEQYF
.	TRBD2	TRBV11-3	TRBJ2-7	TGTGCCAGCAGCCCCCCCAGCGGGATGTTGATCGAGCAGTACTTC	CASSPPSGMLIEQYF
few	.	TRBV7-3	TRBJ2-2	TGTGCCAGCAGCTTCAAGGGGGGGACCGGGGAGCTGTTTTTT	CASSFKGGTGELFF
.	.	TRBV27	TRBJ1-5	TGTGCCAGCAGACCTCAGGGCAATCAGCCCCAGCATTTT	CASRPQGNQPQHF
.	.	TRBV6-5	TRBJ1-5	TGTGCCAGCAGTTACTCGACAGCCGGGCCCCAGCATTTT	CASSYSTAGPQHF
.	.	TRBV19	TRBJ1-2	TGTGCCAGTAGTGCGCGGGTTGACTATGGCTACACCTTC	CASSARVDYGYTF
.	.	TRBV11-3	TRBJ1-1	TGTGCCAGCAGTTCCGGACAGATGAACACTGAAGCTTTCTTT	CASSSGQMNTEAFF
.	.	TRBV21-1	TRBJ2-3	TGTGCCAGCGGGGCCCAGGGGTTGGTACCAGATACGCAGTATTTT	CASGAQGLVPDTQYF
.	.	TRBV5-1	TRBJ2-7	TGCGCCAGCAGTGAAATTAATCAGGCCGTCGAGCAGTACTTC	CASSEINQAVEQYF
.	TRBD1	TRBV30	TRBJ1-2	TGTGCCTGGATGGGACAGGCCCTGTTCTATGGCTACACCTTC	CAWMGQALFYGYTF
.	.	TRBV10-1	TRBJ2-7	TGCGCCAGCAGTGAGTCGAACAGTACCGAGCAGTACTTC	CASSESNSTEQYF
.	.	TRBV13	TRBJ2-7	TGTGCCAGCAGCCAAGGACAGACCTACGAGCAGTACTTC	CASSQGQTYEQYF
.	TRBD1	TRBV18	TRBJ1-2	TGTGCCAGCTCACCACGGACAGGGCCTAACTATGGCTACACCTTC	CASSPRTGPNYGYTF
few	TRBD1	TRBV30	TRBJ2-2	TGTGCCTGGACCGGGACAGGGTTCGGCGGGGAGCTGTTTTTT	CAWTGTGFGGELFF
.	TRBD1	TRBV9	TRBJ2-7	TGTGCCAGCAGCGTAGGACAGGGGGTCGAGCAGTACTTC	CASSVGQGVEQYF
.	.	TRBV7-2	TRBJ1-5	TGTGCCAGCAGCTCTTTCCCCGGCAGGATTGTGGAGCCCCAGCATTTT	CASSSFPGRIVEPQHF
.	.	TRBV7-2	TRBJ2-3	TGTGCCAGCAGCTTAGTTGCGGGGTCCCTTGGGACGCAGTATTTT	CASSLVAGSLGTQYF
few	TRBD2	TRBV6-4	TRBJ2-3	TGTGCCAGCAGTGAATCCCGGGGGGGCACAGATACGCAGTATTTT	CASSESRGGTDTQYF
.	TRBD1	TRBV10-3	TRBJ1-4	TGTGCCATCAGGCCGGGACAGGGAGCAACTAATGAAAAACTGTTTTTT	CAIRPGQGATNEKLFF
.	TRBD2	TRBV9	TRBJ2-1	TGTGCCAGCAGCGGTGGAAGCGGGAGATGGGGCAATGAGCAGTTCTTC	CASSGGSGRWGNEQFF
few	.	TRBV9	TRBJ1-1	TGTGCCAGCAGCGTAGCAGGGAACACAAACACTGAAGCTTTCTTT	CASSVAGNTNTEAFF
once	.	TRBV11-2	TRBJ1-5	TGTGCCAGCAGCTTAGATGTGGGGAGGGCTCAGCCCCAGCATTTT	CASSLDVGRAQPQHF
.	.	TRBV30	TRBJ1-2	TGTGCCTGGAGTGTACTGGCGGGTAACTATGGCTACACCTTC	CAWSVLAGNYGYTF
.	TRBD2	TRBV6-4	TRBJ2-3	TGTGCCAGCAGTGAATTCGTCGTTAGCGGGGGGGCAGATACGCAGTATTTT	CASSEFVVSGGADTQYF
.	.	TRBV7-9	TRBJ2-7	TGTTCCAGCAGCGAACTCTACGAGCAGTACTTC	CSSSELYEQYF
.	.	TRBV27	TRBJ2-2	TGTGCCAGCGGAAGACTGACGAACACCGGGGAGCTGTTTTTT	CASGRLTNTGELFF
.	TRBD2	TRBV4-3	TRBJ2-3	TGCGCCAGCAGCCAAGATCTTGGTAGTATTATGGGCGGGGGGGCCCCAGATACGCAGTATTTT	CASSQDLGSIMGGGAPDTQYF
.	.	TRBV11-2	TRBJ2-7	TGTGCCAGCAGCCCAGCCCCAGGGAAGACCTACGAGCAGTACTTC	CASSPAPGKTYEQYF
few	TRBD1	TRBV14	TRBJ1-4	TGTGCCAGCAGCGAATACAGGGGGACTAATGAAAAACTGTTTTTT	CASSEYRGTNEKLFF
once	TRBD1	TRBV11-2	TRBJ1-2	TGTGCCAGCAGCACACTCAAACGGGACAGGGAAAAACTTAACTATGGCTACACCTTC	CASSTLKRDREKLNYGYTF
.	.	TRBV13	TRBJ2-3	TGTGCCAGCAGCTTACCAATCGAGGGGACTAGCACAGATACGCAGTATTTT	CASSLPIEGTSTDTQYF
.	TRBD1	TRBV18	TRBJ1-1	TGTGCCAGCTCACCATGGACAGGCCCCTCCACTGAAGCTTTCTTT	CASSPWTGPSTEAFF
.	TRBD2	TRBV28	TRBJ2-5	TGTGCCAGCAGTTCTAGCGGGAGGGGAGAGACCCAGTACTTC	CASSSSGRGETQYF
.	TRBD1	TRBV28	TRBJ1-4	TGTGCCAGCAGCCGGGACAGGGGTAATGAAAAACTGTTTTTT	CASSRDRGNEKLFF
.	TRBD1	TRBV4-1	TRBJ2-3	TGCGCCAGCAGGGTGGGACAGGGGGGCGCAGATACGCAGTATTTT	CASRVGQGGADTQYF
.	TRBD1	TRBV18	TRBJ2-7	TGTGCCAGCTCACCGTCAGGGGGCGCCTACGAGCAGTACTTC	CASSPSGGAYEQYF
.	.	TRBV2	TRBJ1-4	TGTGCCAGCAGTAGGGGTGGGGCAAATGAAAAACTGTTTTTT	CASSRGGANEKLFF
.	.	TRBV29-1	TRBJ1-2	TGCAGCGTTCGTTCCTCAGGGCGTGATAACTATGGCTACACCTTC	CSVRSSGRDNYGYTF
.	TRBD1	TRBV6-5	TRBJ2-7	TGTGCCAGCAGTTATGACAGGGTTTCGGACGAGCAGTACTTC	CASSYDRVSDEQYF
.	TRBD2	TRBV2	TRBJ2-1	TGTGCCAGCGCCTTTACTAGCGGGGCGGGTGGTGAGCAGTTCTTC	CASAFTSGAGGEQFF
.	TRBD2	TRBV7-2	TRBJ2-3	TGTGCCAGCAGCTTAGGTCTAGCGGACCCCACAGATACGCAGTATTTT	CASSLGLADPTDTQYF
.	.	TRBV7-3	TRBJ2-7	TGTGCCAGCAGCTTAATAAGGGGGACCCCAGGACTAGAGGCTTACTACGAGCAGTACTTC	CASSLIRGTPGLEAYYEQYF
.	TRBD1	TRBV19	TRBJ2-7	TGTGCCAGTAGTATAGAAGGGACAGGGAGCCACGAGCAGTACTTC	CASSIEGTGSHEQYF
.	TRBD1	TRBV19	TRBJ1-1	TGTGCCAGTAGCCGCGACAGGGATCGCACTGAAGCTTTCTTT	CASSRDRDRTEAFF
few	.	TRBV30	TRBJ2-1	TGTGCCTGGAGCTCTCCTAAGATTGAGCAGTTCTTC	CAWSSPKIEQFF
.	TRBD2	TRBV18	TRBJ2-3	TGTGCCAGCTCGCCTAGCGGGGCAGATACGCAGTATTTT	CASSPSGADTQYF
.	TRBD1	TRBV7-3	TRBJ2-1	TGTGCCAGCAGCTTAGTGACAGGGGGCAATGAGCAGTTCTTC	CASSLVTGGNEQFF
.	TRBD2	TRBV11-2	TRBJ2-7	TGTGCCAGCAGCTTAGACCGCGGGGGGCGACACGAGCAGTACTTC	CASSLDRGGRHEQYF